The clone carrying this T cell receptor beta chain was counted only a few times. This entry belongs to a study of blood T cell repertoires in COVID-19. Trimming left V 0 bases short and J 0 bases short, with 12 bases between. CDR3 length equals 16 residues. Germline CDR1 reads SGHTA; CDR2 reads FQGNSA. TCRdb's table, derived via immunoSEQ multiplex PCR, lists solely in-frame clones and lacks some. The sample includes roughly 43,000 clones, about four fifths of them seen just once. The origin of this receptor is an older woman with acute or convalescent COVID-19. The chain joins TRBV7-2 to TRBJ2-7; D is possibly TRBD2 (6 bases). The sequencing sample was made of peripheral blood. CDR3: CASSLAPSVSSYEQYF. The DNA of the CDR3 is TGTGCCAGCAGCTTAGCCCCTAGCGTAAGCTCCTACGAGCAGTACTTC.